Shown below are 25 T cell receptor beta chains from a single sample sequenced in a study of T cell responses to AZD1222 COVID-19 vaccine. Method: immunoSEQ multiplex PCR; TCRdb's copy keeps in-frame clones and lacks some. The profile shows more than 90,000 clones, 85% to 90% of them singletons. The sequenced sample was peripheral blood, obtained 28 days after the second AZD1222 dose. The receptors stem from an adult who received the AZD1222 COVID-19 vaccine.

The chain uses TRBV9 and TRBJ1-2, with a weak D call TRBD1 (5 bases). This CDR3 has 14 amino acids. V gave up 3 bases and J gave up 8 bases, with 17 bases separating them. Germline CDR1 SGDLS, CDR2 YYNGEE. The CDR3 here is CASSANGGDGGYTF. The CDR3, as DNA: TGTGCCAGCAGCGCGAATGGGGGAGACGGAGGCTACACCTTC.

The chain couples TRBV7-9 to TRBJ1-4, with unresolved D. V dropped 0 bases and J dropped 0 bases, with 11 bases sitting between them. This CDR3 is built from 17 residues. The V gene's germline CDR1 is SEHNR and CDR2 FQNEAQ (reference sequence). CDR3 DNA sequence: TGTGCCAGCAGCTTAGCAAGTCAGCTCGCAACTAATGAAAAACTGTTTTTT. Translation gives CASSLASQLATNEKLFF.

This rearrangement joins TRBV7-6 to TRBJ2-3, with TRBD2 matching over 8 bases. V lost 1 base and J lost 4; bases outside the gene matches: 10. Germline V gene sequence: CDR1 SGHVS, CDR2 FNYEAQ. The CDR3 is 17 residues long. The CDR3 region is CASSLDVGGRSSDTQYF. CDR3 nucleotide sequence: TGTGCCAGCAGCTTAGATGTGGGCGGGAGGTCCTCAGATACGCAGTATTTT.

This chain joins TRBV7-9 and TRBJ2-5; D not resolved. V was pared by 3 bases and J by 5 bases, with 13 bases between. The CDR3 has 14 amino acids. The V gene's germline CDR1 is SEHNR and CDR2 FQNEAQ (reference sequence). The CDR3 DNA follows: TGTGCCAGCAGCTTTAGGGTAGACGGGGAGACCCAGTACTTC. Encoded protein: CASSFRVDGETQYF.

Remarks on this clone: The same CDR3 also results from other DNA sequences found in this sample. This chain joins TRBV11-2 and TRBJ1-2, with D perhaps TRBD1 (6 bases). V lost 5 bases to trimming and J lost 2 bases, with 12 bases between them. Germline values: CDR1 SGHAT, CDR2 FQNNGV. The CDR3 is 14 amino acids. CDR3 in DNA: TGTGCCAGCAGCCCACCCCAGGGGAACTATGGCTACACCTTC. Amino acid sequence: CASSPPQGNYGYTF.

The CDR3 is CASSDRGLGGEQFF. For the CDR3, the DNA is TGTGCCAGCAGTGACAGAGGCCTAGGGGGGGAGCAGTTCTTC. The chain links TRBV6-4 to TRBJ2-1, with D perhaps given as TRBD1 or TRBD2 (6 bases each). V gave up 2 bases and J gave up 10 bases, with 15 bases separating them. In germline, CDR1 is MRHNA, CDR2 SNTAGT. This CDR3 is built from 14 residues.

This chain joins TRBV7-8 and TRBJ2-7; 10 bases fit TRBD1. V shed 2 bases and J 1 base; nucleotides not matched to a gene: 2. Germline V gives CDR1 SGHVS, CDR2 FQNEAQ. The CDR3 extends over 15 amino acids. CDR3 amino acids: CASSLRTGGSYEQYF. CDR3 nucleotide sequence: TGTGCCAGCAGCTTAAGGACAGGGGGTTCCTACGAGCAGTACTTC. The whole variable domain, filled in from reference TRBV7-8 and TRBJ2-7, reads GAGVSQSPRYKVAKRGQDVALRCDPISGHVSLFWYQQALGQGPEFLTYFQNEAQLDKSGLPSDRFFAERPEGSVSTLKIQRTQQEDSAVYLCASSLRTGGSYEQYFGPGTRLTVT.

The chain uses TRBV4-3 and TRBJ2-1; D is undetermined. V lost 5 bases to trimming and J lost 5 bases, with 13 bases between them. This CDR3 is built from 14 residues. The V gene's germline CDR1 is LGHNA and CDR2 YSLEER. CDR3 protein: CASSRGMGHNEQFF. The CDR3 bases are TGCGCCAGCAGCAGAGGAATGGGTCACAATGAGCAGTTCTTC.

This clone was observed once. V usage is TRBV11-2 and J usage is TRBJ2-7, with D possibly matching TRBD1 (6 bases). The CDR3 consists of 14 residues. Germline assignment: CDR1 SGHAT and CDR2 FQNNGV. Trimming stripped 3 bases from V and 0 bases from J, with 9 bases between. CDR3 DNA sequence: TGTGCCAGCAGCTTGACAGGATTCTCCTACGAGCAGTACTTC. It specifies CASSLTGFSYEQYF.

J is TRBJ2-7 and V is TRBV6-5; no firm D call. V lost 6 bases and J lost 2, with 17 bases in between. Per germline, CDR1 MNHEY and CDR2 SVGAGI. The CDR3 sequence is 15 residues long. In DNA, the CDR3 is TGTGCCAGCAGCTTAGTAGGGAACCTACCCTACGAGCAGTACTTC. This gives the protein CASSLVGNLPYEQYF.

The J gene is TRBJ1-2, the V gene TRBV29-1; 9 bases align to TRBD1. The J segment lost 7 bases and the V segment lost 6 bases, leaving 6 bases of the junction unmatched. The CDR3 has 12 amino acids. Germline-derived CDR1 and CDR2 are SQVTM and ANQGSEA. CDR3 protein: CSVKTGGSGYTF. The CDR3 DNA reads TGCAGCGTCAAGACAGGGGGAAGTGGCTACACCTTC.

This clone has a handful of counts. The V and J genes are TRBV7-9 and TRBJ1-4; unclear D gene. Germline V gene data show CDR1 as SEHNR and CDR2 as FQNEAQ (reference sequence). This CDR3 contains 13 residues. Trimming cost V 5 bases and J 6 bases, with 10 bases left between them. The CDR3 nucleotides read TGTGCCAGCAGCCGCACTTTTGATGAAAAACTGTTTTTT. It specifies CASSRTFDEKLFF.

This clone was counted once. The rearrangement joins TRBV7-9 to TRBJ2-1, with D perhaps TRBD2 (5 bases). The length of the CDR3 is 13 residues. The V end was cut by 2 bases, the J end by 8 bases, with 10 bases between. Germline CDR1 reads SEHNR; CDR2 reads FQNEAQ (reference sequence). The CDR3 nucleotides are TGTGCCAGCAGCTTAACGGGGTCGGATGAGCAGTTCTTC. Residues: CASSLTGSDEQFF.

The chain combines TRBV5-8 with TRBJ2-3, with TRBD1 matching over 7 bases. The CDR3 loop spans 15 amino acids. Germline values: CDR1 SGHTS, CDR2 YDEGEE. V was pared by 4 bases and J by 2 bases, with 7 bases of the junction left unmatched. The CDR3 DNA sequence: TGTGCCAGCAGCCCAGACAGGGCGTACACAGATACGCAGTATTTT. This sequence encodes CASSPDRAYTDTQYF. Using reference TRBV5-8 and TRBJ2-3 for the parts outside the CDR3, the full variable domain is EAGVTQSPTHLIKTRGQQATLRCSPISGHTSVYWYQQALGLGLQFLLWYDEGEERNRGNFPPRFSGRQFPNYSSELNVNALELEDSALYLCASSPDRAYTDTQYFGPGTRLTVL.

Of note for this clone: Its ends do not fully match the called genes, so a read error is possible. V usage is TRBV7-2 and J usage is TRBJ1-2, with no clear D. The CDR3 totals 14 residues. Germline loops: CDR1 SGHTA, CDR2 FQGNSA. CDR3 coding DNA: TGTGCCGGCAGCTCCTCAAAAGCTAACTATGGCTACACCTTC. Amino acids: CAGSSSKANYGYTF.

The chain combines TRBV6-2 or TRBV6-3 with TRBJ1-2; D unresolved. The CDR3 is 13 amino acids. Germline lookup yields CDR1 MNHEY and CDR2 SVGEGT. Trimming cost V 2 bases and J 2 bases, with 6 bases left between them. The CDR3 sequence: CASSYAQNYGYTF. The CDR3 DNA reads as TGTGCCAGCAGTTACGCACAGAACTATGGCTACACCTTC.

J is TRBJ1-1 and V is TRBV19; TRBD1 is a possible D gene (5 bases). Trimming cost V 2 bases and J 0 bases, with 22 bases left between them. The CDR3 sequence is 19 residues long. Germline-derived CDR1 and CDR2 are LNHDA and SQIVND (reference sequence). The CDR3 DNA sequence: TGTGCCAGTAGTATATTACTCTCCGGTTTCGGGGCGATGAACACTGAAGCTTTCTTT. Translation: CASSILLSGFGAMNTEAFF.

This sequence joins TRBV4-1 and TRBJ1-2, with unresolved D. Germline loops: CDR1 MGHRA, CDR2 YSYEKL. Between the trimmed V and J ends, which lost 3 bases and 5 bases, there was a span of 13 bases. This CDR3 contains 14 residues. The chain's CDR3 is CASSHSFHGYGYTF. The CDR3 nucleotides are TGCGCCAGCAGCCACTCGTTTCACGGATATGGCTACACCTTC.

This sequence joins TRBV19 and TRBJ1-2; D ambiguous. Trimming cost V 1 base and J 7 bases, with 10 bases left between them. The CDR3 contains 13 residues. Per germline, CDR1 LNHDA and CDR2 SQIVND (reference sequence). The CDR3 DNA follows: TGTGCCAGTAGTATAGTCCCGAGAGCTGGCTACACCTTC. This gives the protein CASSIVPRAGYTF.

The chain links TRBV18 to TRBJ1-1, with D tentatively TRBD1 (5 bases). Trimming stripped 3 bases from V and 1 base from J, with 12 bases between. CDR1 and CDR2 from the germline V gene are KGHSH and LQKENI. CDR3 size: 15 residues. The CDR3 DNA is TGTGCCAGCTCACCCCGTTACGGGGGGAACACTGAAGCTTTCTTT. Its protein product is CASSPRYGGNTEAFF.

CDR3 DNA sequence: TGTGCCAGCGGACGGGACAGGGCGAACACCGGGGAGCTGTTTTTT. This encodes CASGRDRANTGELFF. The genes are TRBV9 and TRBJ2-2; 9 bases agree with TRBD1. Germline V gene data show CDR1 as SGDLS and CDR2 as YYNGEE. CDR3 length equals 15 residues. Germline trimming cut 7 bases from V and 0 bases from J; bases unmatched to any gene: 4.

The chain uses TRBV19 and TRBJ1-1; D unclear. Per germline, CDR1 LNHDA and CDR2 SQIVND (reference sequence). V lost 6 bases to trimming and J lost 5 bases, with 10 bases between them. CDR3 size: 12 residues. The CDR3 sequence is CASRRGGTEAFF. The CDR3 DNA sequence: TGTGCCAGTAGGAGAGGTGGGACTGAAGCTTTCTTT.

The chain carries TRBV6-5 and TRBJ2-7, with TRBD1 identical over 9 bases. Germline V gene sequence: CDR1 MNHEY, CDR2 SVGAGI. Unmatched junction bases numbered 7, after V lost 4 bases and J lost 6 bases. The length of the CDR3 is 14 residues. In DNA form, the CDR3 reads TGTGCCAGCAGTTCCGGGGGACAGGGATCCGAGCAGTACTTC. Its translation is CASSSGGQGSEQYF.

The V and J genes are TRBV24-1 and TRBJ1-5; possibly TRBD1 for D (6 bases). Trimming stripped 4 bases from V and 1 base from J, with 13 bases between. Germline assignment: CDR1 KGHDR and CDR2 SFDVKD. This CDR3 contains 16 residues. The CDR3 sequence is CATSENFRGSNQPQHF. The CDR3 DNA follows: TGTGCCACCAGTGAGAATTTCAGGGGAAGCAATCAGCCCCAGCATTTT.

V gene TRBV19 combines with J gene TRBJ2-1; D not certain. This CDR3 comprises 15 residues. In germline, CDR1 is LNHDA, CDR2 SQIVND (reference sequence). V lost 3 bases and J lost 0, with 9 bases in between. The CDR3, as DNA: TGTGCCAGTAGTATCTCTAGGGTCTCCTACAATGAGCAGTTCTTC. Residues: CASSISRVSYNEQFF.